The TCR beta chain under discussion was sequenced for a study of monozygotic twins with inflammatory bowel disease. TCRdb processed the 5' RACE reads again and assigns one entry to each CDR3 protein, with no DNA. The clone table shows approximately 160,000 distinct CDR3 sequences, with the ten largest holding less than 8%. The CDR3 sequence is 16 residues long. Remarks on this clonotype: Its cognate antigen is unknown.

Findings and limits, study-wide: No distinction between different T cell subtypes was possible.

The chain couples TRBV12-3 or TRBV12-4 to TRBJ1-3; TCRdb calls TRBD1, which cannot be checked without DNA. The source of this sequence is a human donor with ulcerative colitis or Crohn's disease, or a healthy co-twin of an affected twin (not recorded which). Sequenced material: blood. Here the CDR3 reads CASSLTTGPFGNTIYF.